This T cell receptor (beta chain) was recorded in a study of siplizumab effects on memory and regulatory T cells. Per the germline V gene, CDR1 is SQVTM and CDR2 is ANQGSEA. After removal of 6 bases from V and 4 bases from J, the junction contained 8 bases not matched to a gene. CDR3 length equals 13 residues. General study results and limits: Proliferating siplizumab-cultured Tregs lacked confirmed suppressive function. Memory T cells appeared less diverse than naive cells, which seemed to contribute substantially to alloresponse. Roughly 80-96% of proliferating CD4+ or CD8+ clones lacked a naive or memory phenotype that could be assigned.

Turning to this clone: Its antigen remains unknown.

TCR templates, roughly 100,000 per sample, were assayed. Produced via immunoSEQ multiplex PCR; TCRdb's table is partial and in-frame only. The table records approximately 100,000 clones, about 93% of them present only once. The chain links TRBV29-1 to TRBJ1-1; TRBD1 matches at 7 bases. The TCR originated in a human donor in good health. Sequenced material: non-Treg CD4+ T cells sorted from blood. CDR3 loop: CSVLTGHGTEAFF. The CDR3 DNA reads TGCAGCGTATTGACAGGGCATGGCACTGAAGCTTTCTTT.